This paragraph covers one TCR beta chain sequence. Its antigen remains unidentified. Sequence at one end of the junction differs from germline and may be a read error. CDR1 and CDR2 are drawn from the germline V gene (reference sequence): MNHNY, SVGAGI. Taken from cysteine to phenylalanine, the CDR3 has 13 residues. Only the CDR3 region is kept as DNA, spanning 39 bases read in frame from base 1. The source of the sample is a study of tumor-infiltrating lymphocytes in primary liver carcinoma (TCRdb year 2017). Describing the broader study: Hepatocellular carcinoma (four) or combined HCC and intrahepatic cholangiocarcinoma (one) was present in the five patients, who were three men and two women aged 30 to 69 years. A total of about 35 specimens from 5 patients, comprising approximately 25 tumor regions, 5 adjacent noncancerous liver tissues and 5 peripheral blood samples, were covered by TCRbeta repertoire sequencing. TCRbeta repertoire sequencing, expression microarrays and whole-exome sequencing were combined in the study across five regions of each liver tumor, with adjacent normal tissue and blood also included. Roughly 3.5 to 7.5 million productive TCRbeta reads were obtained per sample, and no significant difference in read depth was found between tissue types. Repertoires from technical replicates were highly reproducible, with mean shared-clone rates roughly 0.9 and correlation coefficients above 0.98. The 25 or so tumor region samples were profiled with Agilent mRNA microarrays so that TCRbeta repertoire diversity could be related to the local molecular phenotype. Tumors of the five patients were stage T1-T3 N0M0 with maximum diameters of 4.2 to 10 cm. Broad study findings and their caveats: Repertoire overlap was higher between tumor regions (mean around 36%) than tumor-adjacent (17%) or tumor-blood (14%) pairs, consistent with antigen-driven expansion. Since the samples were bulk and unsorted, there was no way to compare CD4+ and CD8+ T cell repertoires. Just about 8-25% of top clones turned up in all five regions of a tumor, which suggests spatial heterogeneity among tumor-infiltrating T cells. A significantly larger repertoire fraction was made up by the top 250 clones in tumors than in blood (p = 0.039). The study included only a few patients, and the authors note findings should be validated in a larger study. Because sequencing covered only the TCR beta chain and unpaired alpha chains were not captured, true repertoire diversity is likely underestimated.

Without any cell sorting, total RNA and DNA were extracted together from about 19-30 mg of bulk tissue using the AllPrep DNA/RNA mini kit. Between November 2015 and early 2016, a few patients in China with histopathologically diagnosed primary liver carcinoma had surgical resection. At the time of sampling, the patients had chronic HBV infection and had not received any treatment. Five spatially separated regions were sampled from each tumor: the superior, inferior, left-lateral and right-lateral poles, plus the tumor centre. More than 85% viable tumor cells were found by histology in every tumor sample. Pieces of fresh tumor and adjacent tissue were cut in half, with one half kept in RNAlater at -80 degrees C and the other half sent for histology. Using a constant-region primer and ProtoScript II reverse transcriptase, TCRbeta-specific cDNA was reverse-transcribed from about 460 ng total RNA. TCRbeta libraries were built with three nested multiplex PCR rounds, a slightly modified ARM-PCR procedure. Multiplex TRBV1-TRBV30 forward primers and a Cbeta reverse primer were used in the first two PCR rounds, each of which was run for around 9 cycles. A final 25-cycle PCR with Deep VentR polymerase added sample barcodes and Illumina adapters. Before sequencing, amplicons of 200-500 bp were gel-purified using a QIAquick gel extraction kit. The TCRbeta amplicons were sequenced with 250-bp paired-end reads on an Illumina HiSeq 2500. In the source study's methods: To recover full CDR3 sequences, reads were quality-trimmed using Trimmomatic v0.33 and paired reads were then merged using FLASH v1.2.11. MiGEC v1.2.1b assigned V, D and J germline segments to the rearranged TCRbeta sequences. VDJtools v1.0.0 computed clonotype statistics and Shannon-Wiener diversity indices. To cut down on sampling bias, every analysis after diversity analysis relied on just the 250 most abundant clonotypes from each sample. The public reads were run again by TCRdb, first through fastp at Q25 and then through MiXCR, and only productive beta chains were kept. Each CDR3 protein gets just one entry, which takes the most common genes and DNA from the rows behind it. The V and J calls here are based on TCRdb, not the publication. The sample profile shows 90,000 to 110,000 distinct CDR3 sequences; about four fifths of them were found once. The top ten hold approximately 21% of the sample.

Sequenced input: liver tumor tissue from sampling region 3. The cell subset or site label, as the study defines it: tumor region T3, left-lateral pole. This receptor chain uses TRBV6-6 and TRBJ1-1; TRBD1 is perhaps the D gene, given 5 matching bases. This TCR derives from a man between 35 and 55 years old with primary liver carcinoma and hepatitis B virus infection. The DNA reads TGTGCCAGCAGCACAGTAGGGACTACTGAAGCTCTCTTT. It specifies CASSTVGTTEALF.